The 29 T cell receptor beta chains presented below share a single source sample, sequenced in a study of blood T cell repertoires in COVID-19. TCRdb keeps only in-frame clones here, not all; method: immunoSEQ multiplex PCR. The table has roughly 150,000 clones, around 79% seen once. Specimen: PBMCs or T cells enriched from blood (not recorded which). The receptors come from a woman in her seventies in a cohort exposed to, infected with or recovered from COVID-19 (not recorded which).

V and J are TRBV7-3 and TRBJ2-1, with a weak D call TRBD2 (5 bases). This CDR3 has 15 residues. Germline CDR1 and CDR2: SGHTA and FQGTGA. The V end was cut by 5 bases, the J end by 8 bases, with 19 bases between. The CDR3 nucleotides are TGTGCCAGCAGCCCTCAAGGCGCTCTAGCCCATGAGCAGTTCTTC. Translation: CASSPQGALAHEQFF. Supplemented by reference TRBV7-3 and TRBJ2-1, the full variable domain reads GAGVSQTPSNKVTEKGKYVELRCDPISGHTALYWYRQSLGQGPEFLIYFQGTGAADDSGLPNDRFFAVRPEGSVSTLKIQRTERGDSAVYLCASSPQGALAHEQFFGPGTRLTVL.

This clone was observed once. The CDR3 nucleotides read TGTGCCACCGCCGGGTATGGGGCCAACGTCCTGACTTTC. Its translation is CATAGYGANVLTF. The chain employs TRBV24-1 and TRBJ2-6; D uncertain. The V end was cut by 9 bases, the J end by 3 bases, with 8 bases between. Germline V gene data show CDR1 as KGHDR and CDR2 as SFDVKD. The CDR3 sequence is 13 residues long.

V usage is TRBV18 and J usage is TRBJ2-1, with 11 bases fitting TRBD2. The CDR3 covers 15 residues. Germline trimming cut 4 bases from V and 4 bases from J; bases unmatched to any gene: 3. CDR1 and CDR2 (germline): KGHSH, LQKENI. CDR3 residues: CASSLGTSGYNEQFF. The CDR3 nucleotides are TGTGCCAGCTCACTGGGGACTAGCGGTTACAATGAGCAGTTCTTC.

The V call is TRBV21-1, the J call TRBJ1-5; TRBD1 is taken as the D call from the table, unchecked against the DNA. TRBV21-1 has pseudogene status. The CDR3 loop spans 14 amino acids. The CDR3 bases are TGTGCCAGCACCGGGTTAGCGACAGGGGCCGTAGGGCATTTT. Its translation is CASTGLATGAVGHF.

The chain links TRBV2 to TRBJ2-2; unclear D gene. The germline CDR1 and CDR2 sequences are SNHLY and FYNNEI. Trimming removed 8 bases from V and 1 base from J, with 14 bases in between. CDR3 length: 15 residues. The CDR3 loop is CASGMLSGNTGELFF. In DNA, the CDR3 is TGTGCCAGCGGCATGCTCTCAGGGAACACCGGGGAGCTGTTTTTT.

This chain uses TRBV27 with TRBJ2-3; the D gene is possibly TRBD2 (5 bases). CDR3 length: 14 residues. The V end was cut by 6 bases, the J end by 3 bases, with 13 bases between. The germline V gene encodes CDR1 MNHEY and CDR2 SMNVEV (reference sequence). CDR3 sequence reads: CASSHPRGTDTQYF. The CDR3 DNA reads TGTGCCAGCAGCCACCCTAGAGGGACAGATACGCAGTATTTT.

J is TRBJ2-6 and V is TRBV27, with a possible D match to TRBD1 (6 bases). This CDR3 comprises 21 residues. V lost 2 bases and J 0 bases, leaving 23 bases between the germline ends. Per the germline V gene, CDR1 is MNHEY and CDR2 is SMNVEV (reference sequence). CDR3 DNA sequence: TGTGCCAGCAGTTTAAGGTGGGTTCTCCAGGGGAACCACTCTGGGGCCAACGTCCTGACTTTC. Amino acids: CASSLRWVLQGNHSGANVLTF.

The chain uses TRBV11-2 and TRBJ2-7, with TRBD1 matching over 9 bases. This CDR3 region has 15 residues. Germline lookup yields CDR1 SGHAT and CDR2 FQNNGV. V shed 4 bases and J 2 bases; nucleotides not matched to a gene: 6. DNA for the CDR3: TGTGCCAGCAGCTCGCCCAGACAGGGGGCCTACGAGCAGTACTTC. Translation: CASSSPRQGAYEQYF.

V and J are TRBV5-4 and TRBJ2-1; a weak D match, TRBD1 (6 bases). In germline, CDR1 is SGHNT, CDR2 YYREEE (reference sequence). CDR3 length equals 15 residues. Trimming shortened V by 4 bases and J by 8 bases, and 19 bases separated the two germline ends. The chain's CDR3 is CASSPDRRVSYEQFF. The CDR3 coding sequence is TGTGCCAGCAGCCCGGACAGAAGGGTGTCTTATGAGCAGTTCTTC.

The J gene is TRBJ2-1, the V gene TRBV5-1; 9 bases fit TRBD2. The CDR3 contains 16 residues. V lost 4 bases and J lost 5; bases outside the gene matches: 10. Germline V gene sequence: CDR1 SGHRS, CDR2 YFSETQ. CDR3 amino acids: CASSRSGRRSDNEQFF. The CDR3 DNA reads as TGCGCCAGCAGCAGGAGCGGGAGGAGGAGCGACAATGAGCAGTTCTTC.

The chain carries TRBV27 and TRBJ1-2; maybe TRBD1 (6 bases). The CDR3 covers 14 residues. Germline lookup yields CDR1 MNHEY and CDR2 SMNVEV (reference sequence). The germline V and J ends were trimmed by 2 bases and 0 bases, with 7 bases remaining between them. CDR3 sequence reads: CASSLTGPNYGYTF. The CDR3 coding sequence is TGTGCCAGCAGTTTAACAGGGCCTAACTATGGCTACACCTTC.

This chain connects TRBV4-2 to TRBJ2-3, with unresolved D. The germline V gene encodes CDR1 LGHNA and CDR2 YNFKEQ. The CDR3 length is 13 residues. The V end was cut by 0 bases, the J end by 9 bases, with 10 bases between. This chain's CDR3 is CASSQDMLVTQYF. The CDR3, as DNA: TGTGCCAGCAGCCAAGATATGCTAGTAACGCAGTATTTT.

The chain employs TRBV6-5 and TRBJ1-5, with TRBD1 as a possible D gene (5 bases). The germline V and J ends were trimmed by 8 bases and 2 bases, with 16 bases remaining between them. Looked up from germline, CDR1 is MNHEY and CDR2 is SVGAGI. The CDR3 runs to 15 residues. The CDR3 bases are TGTGCCAGCTATTCCCAGGGAATCGGCAATCAGCCCCAGCATTTT. It codes for CASYSQGIGNQPQHF.

This clone came up a few times. The chain uses TRBV7-9 and TRBJ1-2; no clear D gene. The CDR3 length is 13 residues. CDR1 and CDR2 (germline): SEHNR, FQNEAQ (reference sequence). Trimming left V 5 bases short and J 6 bases short, with 13 bases between. CDR3 region: CASSQRRVDGYTF. The CDR3 DNA reads as TGTGCCAGCAGCCAGAGGAGGGTCGATGGCTACACCTTC. The variable domain in full, with the rest retrieved from reference TRBV7-9 and TRBJ1-2, is DTGVSQNPRHKITKRGQNVTFRCDPISEHNRLYWYRQTLGQGPEFLTYFQNEAQLEKSRLLSDRFSAERPKGSFSTLEIQRTEQGDSAMYLCASSQRRVDGYTFGSGTRLTVV.

This chain connects TRBV6-5 to TRBJ2-1; tentative D call: TRBD1 (6 bases). The CDR3 length is 15 residues. Germline-derived CDR1 and CDR2 are MNHEY and SVGAGI. The ends were cut back, 6 bases at V and 2 bases at J, with 14 bases in the middle. This CDR3 is CASRAPGTTYNEQFF. The CDR3 coding sequence is TGTGCCAGCAGGGCTCCCGGGACAACCTACAATGAGCAGTTCTTC.

This clone has only one observation. The V and J genes are TRBV7-3 and TRBJ1-2; 7 bases line up with TRBD1. V gave up 5 bases and J gave up 1 base; unmatched junction bases: 4. This CDR3 spans 14 amino acids. The germline V gene encodes CDR1 SGHTA and CDR2 FQGTGA. CDR3 sequence (DNA): TGTGCCAGCAGCCCGACAGGGAATAACTATGGCTACACCTTC. It codes for CASSPTGNNYGYTF.

This clone was detected a few times. V and J are TRBV6-2 or TRBV6-3 and TRBJ2-3; D is possibly TRBD2 (6 bases). CDR3 length equals 14 residues. V was clipped by 5 bases and J by 3 bases, with 12 bases between them. Germline assignment: CDR1 MNHEY and CDR2 SVGEGT. CDR3 amino acids: CASSTFRETDTQYF. CDR3 nucleotide sequence: TGTGCCAGCAGTACCTTCCGGGAGACAGATACGCAGTATTTT.

The J gene is TRBJ2-7, the V gene TRBV28; 7 bases fit TRBD1. The germline V gene has CDR1 MDHEN and CDR2 SYDVKM. The length of the CDR3 is 15 residues. V was pared by 6 bases and J by 2 bases, with 10 bases of the junction left unmatched. Here the CDR3 reads CASRLQGSSPYEQYF. The DNA for the CDR3 is TGTGCCAGCAGACTACAGGGGTCAAGTCCCTACGAGCAGTACTTC.

The chain combines TRBV5-6 with TRBJ1-1, with D hard to call. The CDR3 contains 15 residues. CDR1 is SGHDT and CDR2 is YYEEEE in the germline V gene. Trimming took off 2 bases at V and 2 bases at J, with 13 bases between the two ends. The CDR3 region has the DNA TGTGCCAGCAGCTTTCGGGATGGGCTTAACACTGAAGCTTTCTTT. It is translated as CASSFRDGLNTEAFF.

V and J are TRBV5-1 and TRBJ2-1, with D possibly being TRBD2 (6 bases). Trimming pared 0 bases from V and 4 bases from J, leaving 14 bases between. Germline V gene lookup returns CDR1 SGHRS and CDR2 YFSETQ. This CDR3 comprises 16 residues. This chain's CDR3 is CASSLVGDFSYNEQFF. CDR3 coding DNA: TGCGCCAGCAGCTTGGTAGGGGACTTTTCATACAATGAGCAGTTCTTC. Full variable domain (rest looked up from reference TRBV5-1 and TRBJ2-1): KAGVTQTPRYLIKTRGQQVTLSCSPISGHRSVSWYQQTPGQGLQFLFEYFSETQRNKGNFPGRFSGRQFSNSRSEMNVSTLELGDSALYLCASSLVGDFSYNEQFFGPGTRLTVL.

This sequence joins TRBV7-9 and TRBJ1-6, with TRBD1 matching 11 bases. The V gene's germline CDR1 is SEHNR and CDR2 FQNEAQ (reference sequence). The CDR3 is made up of 17 amino acids. Trimming at V came to 5 bases and at J to 7 bases, leaving 10 bases not matched to a gene. The CDR3, as DNA: TGTGCCAGCAGCCCCCGAGGACAGGGGGCGCGAAATTCACCCCTCCACTTT. Translation: CASSPRGQGARNSPLHF.

This rearrangement joins TRBV5-5 to TRBJ1-2; TRBD1 is a possible D gene (5 bases). Germline V gene sequence: CDR1 SGHKS, CDR2 YYEKEE (reference sequence). The CDR3 runs 14 residues. Between the trimmed V and J ends, which lost 4 bases and 5 bases, there was a span of 15 bases. The CDR3 DNA is TGTGCCAGCAGCGACTCCGGGACTGGGTATGGCTACACCTTC. Its translation is CASSDSGTGYGYTF.

The V and J genes are TRBV11-2 and TRBJ2-7; 8 nucleotides align to TRBD1. The CDR3 loop spans 14 amino acids. After removal of 1 base from V and 3 bases from J, the junction contained 2 bases not matched to a gene. Germline V gene data show CDR1 as SGHAT and CDR2 as FQNNGV. Written as DNA, the CDR3 is TGTGCCAGCAGCTTAGGACAGGGGATCTACGAGCAGTACTTC. This codes for CASSLGQGIYEQYF.

As concerns this clone: Additional DNA sequences in this sample encode the identical CDR3. V is TRBV7-2 and J is TRBJ2-7; 8 bases are a match to TRBD2. This CDR3 is built from 14 residues. The V gene end was trimmed by 2 bases and the J gene end by 4 bases; junction bases not matched to a gene: 4. CDR1 and CDR2 (germline): SGHTA, FQGNSA. Written as DNA, the CDR3 is TGTGCCAGCAGCTTAACCAGCGGGAGTTACGAGCAGTACTTC. It encodes CASSLTSGSYEQYF.

J is TRBJ1-2 and V is TRBV6-5; 9 bases match TRBD1. Germline CDR1 and CDR2: MNHEY and SVGAGI. With V trimmed by 2 bases and J by 5 bases, 9 bases remained unmatched. The CDR3 contains 16 residues. CDR3 nucleotide sequence: TGTGCCAGCAGTTACCAGGGACAGGGAGGACAATATGGCTACACCTTC. This translates into CASSYQGQGGQYGYTF.

The chain employs TRBV27 and TRBJ2-7, with D tentatively TRBD1 (6 bases). Germline V gives CDR1 MNHEY, CDR2 SMNVEV (reference sequence). CDR3 size: 15 residues. The V and J ends lost 4 bases and 4 bases respectively, with 17 bases between them. CDR3 nucleotides: TGTGCCAGCAGTTCCTCCCGAGGGGGTAGGTACGAGCAGTACTTC. Translating gives CASSSSRGGRYEQYF.

This chain joins TRBV5-6 and TRBJ2-7, with D unresolved. Germline V lookup: CDR1 SGHDT, CDR2 YYEEEE. The V end was cut by 4 bases, the J end by 1 base, with 9 bases between. CDR3 length equals 13 residues. As DNA, the CDR3 is TGTGCCAGCAGCATTACGGTTTCCTACGAGCAGTACTTC. Its protein is CASSITVSYEQYF.

J is TRBJ2-2 and V is TRBV7-9; 10 bases are a match to TRBD2. J lost 4 bases, V lost 4 bases, and 12 bases had no gene match. The CDR3 consists of 18 residues. Germline values: CDR1 SEHNR, CDR2 FQNEAQ (reference sequence). DNA of the CDR3: TGTGCCAGCAGCTACCACGGGGCTAGCGGGAGAGGCACCGGGGAGCTGTTTTTT. Translating it yields CASSYHGASGRGTGELFF.

CDR3 protein: CATRGTGVNEQFF. CDR3 bases: TGTGCCACGAGAGGGACTGGCGTCAATGAGCAGTTCTTC. The rearrangement joins TRBV7-9 to TRBJ2-1, with D possibly matching TRBD2 (6 bases). Germline CDR1 is SEHNR and CDR2 is FQNEAQ (reference sequence). Trimming removed 10 bases from V and 6 bases from J, with 16 bases in between. The CDR3 is 13 residues long.